One and the same sample provided the 3 T cell receptor beta chains below, sequenced in a study of shared clonotypes between healthy human individuals. Profiling relied on immunoSEQ multiplex PCR, and the TCRdb table lists in-frame clones only, not all of them. Among roughly 680,000 clones, approximately 72% were seen once, and the ten largest hold under 2%. The sequenced sample was memory CD4+ T cells sorted from blood. Specified subset: CD45RA-negative fraction. The source is a woman between 25 and 40 years old in good health.

V is TRBV30 and J is TRBJ2-7, with D perhaps TRBD2 (5 bases). V was clipped by 0 bases and J by 9 bases, with 24 bases between them. The CDR3 length is 16 residues. Germline loops: CDR1 GTSNPN, CDR2 SVGIG (reference sequence). In DNA, the CDR3 is TGTGCCTGGAGTGTACTCGGGGTGCGAAAGGGTTTAAGGCAGTACTTC. It translates to CAWSVLGVRKGLRQYF.

The chain is built from TRBV19 and TRBJ1-5; D might be TRBD1 (5 bases). In germline, CDR1 is LNHDA, CDR2 SQIVND (reference sequence). This CDR3 has 15 residues. V gave up 1 base and J gave up 0 bases, with 7 bases separating them. CDR3 in amino acids: CASSIGTNSNQPQHF. The CDR3 coding sequence is TGTGCCAGTAGTATAGGGACAAATAGCAATCAGCCCCAGCATTTT.

A few counts support this clone. This chain joins TRBV7-8 and TRBJ2-7; unclear D gene. Trimming took off 5 bases at V and 7 bases at J, with 12 bases between the two ends. Per the germline V gene, CDR1 is SGHVS and CDR2 is FQNEAQ. The CDR3 runs 12 residues. CDR3 sequence: CASSPYIEEQYF. The CDR3 DNA follows: TGTGCCAGCAGCCCCTACATTGAGGAGCAGTACTTC. Based on the CDR3 plus reference TRBV7-8 and TRBJ2-7, the full variable domain is GAGVSQSPRYKVAKRGQDVALRCDPISGHVSLFWYQQALGQGPEFLTYFQNEAQLDKSGLPSDRFFAERPEGSVSTLKIQRTQQEDSAVYLCASSPYIEEQYFGPGTRLTVT.